This passage covers 9 T cell receptor beta chains from one sample sequenced in a study of blood T cell repertoires in COVID-19. Clones were read by immunoSEQ multiplex PCR, and TCRdb kept only the in-frame ones, dropping some. The data show 250,000 to 400,000 clones, around 84% seen once. The sequenced sample was PBMCs or T cells enriched from blood (not recorded which). The receptors originated from a woman in her thirties who had been exposed to COVID-19.

This clone was seen a handful of times. The chain uses TRBV7-2 and TRBJ1-6, with D perhaps TRBD1 (6 bases). The CDR3 loop spans 15 amino acids. V was trimmed by 5 bases and J by 8 bases, leaving 16 bases between them. CDR1 is SGHTA and CDR2 is FQGNSA in the germline V gene. The CDR3 nucleotides are TGTGCCAGCAGCGGTCATTGGGGGCGGGATTCACCCCTCCACTTT. Amino acids: CASSGHWGRDSPLHF.

The chain recombines TRBV9 with TRBJ2-1, with 9 bases aligning to TRBD2. Germline V CDR1 and CDR2: SGDLS, YYNGEE. After removal of 7 bases from V and 8 bases from J, the junction contained 16 bases not matched to a gene. The CDR3 is 16 residues long. This CDR3 is CASSPSAGGPSDEQFF. CDR3 nucleotides: TGTGCCAGCTCCCCTTCTGCGGGGGGGCCGTCTGATGAGCAGTTCTTC.

This clone was found a few times. The V gene is TRBV27, the J gene TRBJ2-2; possible D gene TRBD1, 6 bases. CDR1 is MNHEY and CDR2 is SMNVEV in the germline V gene (reference sequence). Trimming pared 5 bases from V and 4 bases from J, leaving 14 bases between. The CDR3 has 15 residues. The CDR3 here is CASSDGQKRTGELFF. The CDR3 nucleotides read TGTGCCAGCAGTGATGGACAGAAGCGCACCGGGGAGCTGTTTTTT.

The genes are TRBV18 and TRBJ1-2, with a possible D match to TRBD1 (6 bases). The CDR3 runs to 17 residues. In germline, CDR1 is KGHSH, CDR2 LQKENI. The V end was cut by 3 bases, the J end by 5 bases, with 22 bases between. Here the CDR3 reads CASSPGGRLIIEYGYTF. Written as DNA, the CDR3 is TGTGCCAGCTCACCGGGGGGGCGCCTAATTATAGAATATGGCTACACCTTC.

This chain joins TRBV9 and TRBJ2-2; maybe TRBD2 (5 bases). V was trimmed by 0 bases and J by 7 bases, leaving 16 bases between them. The CDR3 spans 16 residues. The germline gives CDR1 SGDLS, CDR2 YYNGEE. The CDR3 bases are TGTGCCAGCAGCGTAGAAGCGATGAGGGTAGGCGGGGAGCTGTTTTTT. It translates to CASSVEAMRVGGELFF.

The J gene is TRBJ2-5, the V gene TRBV10-2; the match to TRBD1 covers 7 bases. Looked up from germline, CDR1 is WSHSY and CDR2 is SAAADI. Unmatched junction bases numbered 12, after V lost 4 bases and J lost 4 bases. The CDR3 extends over 16 amino acids. In nucleotides, the CDR3 is TGCGCCAGCAGTGGGGCCGACAGGGTCGGGGTAGAGACCCAGTACTTC. Protein: CASSGADRVGVETQYF.

This clone was seen just once. The chain links TRBV9 to TRBJ2-2; possible D gene TRBD2, 6 bases. V lost 0 bases, J lost 7 bases, and 7 bases lay in between. This CDR3 has 13 residues. Germline V gives CDR1 SGDLS, CDR2 YYNGEE. CDR3 coding DNA: TGTGCCAGCAGCGTAGAGGGAGGCGGGGAGCTGTTTTTT. This sequence encodes CASSVEGGGELFF.

In this sample, this clone turned up once. The chain's CDR3 is CASSKMGQGVIQAFF. The CDR3 DNA is TGTGCCAGCAGCAAAATGGGACAGGGGGTTATACAAGCTTTCTTT. This chain links TRBV5-6 with TRBJ1-1, with 11 bases lining up with TRBD1. V lost 4 bases and J lost 9; bases outside the gene matches: 11. There are 15 residues in the CDR3. Germline loops: CDR1 SGHDT, CDR2 YYEEEE.

This clone showed up just a few times. V gene TRBV2 combines with J gene TRBJ1-3; 7 nucleotides line up with TRBD1. The germline CDR1 and CDR2 sequences are SNHLY and FYNNEI. Trimming took 6 bases from V and 4 from J; bases not matched to a gene: 3. This CDR3 has 13 residues. The CDR3 region has the DNA TGTGCCAGCAGCCAGACAGGGGGAAACACCATATATTTT. As protein: CASSQTGGNTIYF.